A selection of T cell receptor beta chains follows, all from one sample in a study of T cells in Graves' hyperthyroidism and ophthalmopathy. TCRdb recomputed calls from the multiplex PCR reads with MiXCR, one row per CDR3 protein. The sample gives more than 500,000 distinct CDR3 sequences, approximately 49% of which show up once; around 44% is in the top ten. The sequenced material came from peripheral blood or thyroid tissue (not recorded which). These receptors were collected from an adult woman with Graves' disease, either hyperthyroidism or ophthalmopathy (not recorded which). Each CDR3 is given with its conserved first and last residue. The order of the fields is J gene, D gene, clone size, V gene, CDR3 DNA, CDR3 protein. The D gene is left open where the match is weak. Size tells how often a clone was seen (once, few, many) or the class of an expanded clone, and some rows leave it out.

>TRBJ1-6|NA|NA|TRBV15
TGTGCCACCAGCAGAGACCGAAATTCACCCCTCCACTTT
CATSRDRNSPLHF
>TRBJ2-2|NA|many|TRBV11-2
TGTGCCAGCAGACTAGTTTCGAACACCGGGGAGCTGTTTTTT
CASRLVSNTGELFF
>TRBJ1-2|NA|NA|TRBV29-1
TGCACCATGGAAGGGGCGCATGGCTACACCTTC
CTMEGAHGYTF
>TRBJ1-6|NA|NA|TRBV4-1
TGCGCCAGCAGCGTAGGGGGGCTAGGGAATTCACCCCTCCACTTT
CASSVGGLGNSPLHF
>TRBJ2-2|TRBD2|NA|TRBV20-1
TGCAGTGCTAGGGGTTGGAAAGGGACTAGCGGGAGTACGATCGGCGGGGAGCTGTTTTTT
CSARGWKGTSGSTIGGELFF
>TRBJ1-4|NA|many|TRBV5-1
TGCGCCAGCAGCTTGGTCGGGACGGCATATGAAAAACTGTTTTTT
CASSLVGTAYEKLFF
>TRBJ1-2|TRBD1|many|TRBV5-8
TGTGCCAGCAGCTTAAAGTTCCGGGACAGGGCCTATGGCTACACCTTC
CASSLKFRDRAYGYTF
>TRBJ2-5|NA|many|TRBV7-9
TGTGCCAGCAGCGGGGAGACCCAGTACTTC
CASSGETQYF
>TRBJ1-2|TRBD1|many|TRBV29-1
TGCAGCGCTGTTGGACAGGGGGGACGGGATGGCTACACCTTC
CSAVGQGGRDGYTF
>TRBJ2-5|NA|many|TRBV28
TGTGCCAGCAGCCTATCAGCCCGGGGACAAGAGACCCAGTACTTC
CASSLSARGQETQYF
>TRBJ2-7|NA|many|TRBV7-9
TGTGCCAGCTACCGGGCCCCCCCCGAGCAGTACTTC
CASYRAPPEQYF
>TRBJ1-2|NA|few|TRBV7-3
TGTGCCAGCAGCTTAAACGGGGGGGCCGTAGGCTATGGCTACACCTTC
CASSLNGGAVGYGYTF
>TRBJ1-1|NA|NA|TRBV29-1
TGCAGCGTCGAAGTTCCGGGCACTGAAGCTTTCTTT
CSVEVPGTEAFF
>TRBJ1-2|NA|few|TRBV7-9
TGTGCCAGCAGCTTCGCCGGCAGGGTCGATGGCTACACCTTC
CASSFAGRVDGYTF
>TRBJ1-6|TRBD1|NA|TRBV20-1
TGCAGTGCTAGACCAGGGGGACAATATAATTCACCCCTCCACTTT
CSARPGGQYNSPLHF
>TRBJ2-7|TRBD1|NA|TRBV7-9
TGTGCCAGCAGCCACCGGGACAGGGGGAAAAGGAGCTCCTACGAGCAGTACTTC
CASSHRDRGKRSSYEQYF
>TRBJ1-5|NA|many|TRBV6-4
TGTGCCAGCAGTGACTCTGGGGGCGAGGAGCCCCAGCATTTT
CASSDSGGEEPQHF
>TRBJ2-7|NA|many|TRBV7-8
TGTGCCAGCAGCGGACTCACGACCACGGACAGAATATTCTCCTACGAGCAGTACTTC
CASSGLTTTDRIFSYEQYF